The 20 T cell receptor beta chains below come from one sample, sequenced in a study of cytomegalovirus exposure and HLA in healthy donors. It was with 60 Vbeta and 13 Jbeta primers that the PCR ran. Using immunoSEQ multiplex PCR, the repertoire was profiled, and TCRdb retains in-frame clones only, with some absent. This sample carries about 180,000 clones, 65% to 85% of them seen once, and the ten largest clones take around 1.4%. The specimen was PBMCs. The receptor source for this set is a girl aged 5 to 17 in good health and CMV-seropositive.

The CDR3 DNA reads TGTGCCAGCAGCTTAGCCGGGAGCACAGATACGCAGTATTTT. Its translation: CASSLAGSTDTQYF. The chain carries TRBV7-9 and TRBJ2-3; D gene uncertain. CDR3 length: 14 amino acids. Per germline, CDR1 SEHNR and CDR2 FQNEAQ (reference sequence). Trimming left V 0 bases short and J 0 bases short, with 4 bases between.

The genes are TRBV6-1 and TRBJ2-3; D is possibly TRBD1 (6 bases). Trimming left V 3 bases short and J 6 bases short, with 19 bases between. There are 16 residues in the CDR3. Germline lookup yields CDR1 MNHNS and CDR2 SASEGT. CDR3 in DNA: TGTGCCAGCAGTGAGGTCATCCACTTCACAGGGGATACGCAGTATTTT. Protein: CASSEVIHFTGDTQYF.

The chain combines TRBV6-1 with TRBJ2-1; maybe TRBD1 (5 bases). The CDR3 sequence is 15 residues long. Germline CDR1 reads MNHNS; CDR2 reads SASEGT. V was clipped by 1 base and J by 3 bases, with 10 bases between them. CDR3 nucleotide sequence: TGTGCCAGCAGTGAAGGGGGCTATTTCTACAATGAGCAGTTCTTC. Protein sequence: CASSEGGYFYNEQFF.

The genes are TRBV27 and TRBJ2-7; no reliable D call. CDR1 MNHEY and CDR2 SMNVEV come from the germline V gene (reference sequence). Trimming stripped 2 bases from V and 3 bases from J, with 8 bases between. This CDR3 comprises 13 residues. In nucleotides, the CDR3 is TGTGCCAGCAGTTTAGAACCGGGCTACGAGCAGTACTTC. Amino acid sequence: CASSLEPGYEQYF.

A word on this clone: One junction end disagrees with the germline gene, perhaps due to a read error. The V gene is TRBV19, the J gene TRBJ2-1; 8 bases agree with TRBD1. There are 15 residues in the CDR3. Germline V gives CDR1 LNHDA, CDR2 SQIVND (reference sequence). The CDR3, as DNA: TGTGCCAGTAGTCTAGACAGGGGAACCTACAATGAGCAGTTCTTC. Protein sequence: CASSLDRGTYNEQFF.

V usage is TRBV18 and J usage is TRBJ2-1; 7 bases match TRBD2. After removal of 0 bases from V and 3 bases from J, the junction contained 5 bases not matched to a gene. Germline CDR1 and CDR2: KGHSH and LQKENI. This CDR3 has 16 amino acids. The CDR3 DNA reads as TGTGCCAGCTCACCACCTGGGCTAGCGGACTACAATGAGCAGTTCTTC. Protein product: CASSPPGLADYNEQFF.

V gene TRBV29-1 combines with J gene TRBJ1-2, with 7 bases aligning to TRBD1. This CDR3 is 12 amino acids long. Germline CDR1 is SQVTM and CDR2 is ANQGSEA. V shed 1 base and J 9 bases; nucleotides not matched to a gene: 5. The CDR3 DNA reads TGCAGCGTTGAAGGACAGGGTATTAGCTACACCTTC. Its protein product is CSVEGQGISYTF.

The CDR3 DNA sequence: TGTGCCAGCAGTTTTCTACCCGGTTGGAACTATGGCTACACCTTC. This translates into CASSFLPGWNYGYTF. This chain connects TRBV27 to TRBJ1-2; D gene uncertain. This CDR3 comprises 15 residues. V lost 3 bases to trimming and J lost 2 bases, with 13 bases between them. From germline, CDR1 is MNHEY and CDR2 SMNVEV (reference sequence).

This clone was counted a single time. The chain has TRBV2 and TRBJ2-5; weak D call: TRBD1 (5 bases). The V gene lost 3 bases and the J gene lost 5 bases, with 13 bases spanning the gap. In germline, CDR1 is SNHLY, CDR2 FYNNEI. The CDR3 consists of 14 residues. CDR3 amino acids: CASSDWTSEETQYF. The CDR3 DNA sequence: TGTGCCAGCAGTGATTGGACATCAGAGGAGACCCAGTACTTC.

The chain has TRBV7-9 and TRBJ2-7, with 7 nucleotides matching TRBD1. CDR1 is SEHNR and CDR2 is FQNEAQ in the germline V gene (reference sequence). V lost 5 bases, J lost 4 bases, and 5 bases stayed unmatched. The CDR3 totals 13 residues. CDR3 DNA: TGTGCCAGCAGCCCCGGACAGGTTTACGAGCAGTACTTC. This sequence encodes CASSPGQVYEQYF.

This clone was detected once. The CDR3 reads CASCHYGSNQPQHF. CDR3 in DNA: TGTGCCAGCTGTCATTACGGGAGCAATCAGCCCCAGCATTTT. The chain is built from TRBV6-5 and TRBJ1-5; D not certain. This CDR3 spans 14 amino acids. Germline values: CDR1 MNHEY, CDR2 SVGAGI. V gave up 8 bases and J gave up 1 base, with 12 bases separating them.

This chain links TRBV18 with TRBJ1-1; the match to TRBD1 covers 11 bases. CDR1 and CDR2 (germline): KGHSH, LQKENI. This CDR3 region has 13 residues. The V gene end was trimmed by 4 bases and the J gene end by 6 bases; junction bases not matched to a gene: 1. The CDR3: CASSLGQGAEAFF. In DNA form, the CDR3 reads TGTGCCAGCTCACTGGGACAGGGGGCTGAAGCTTTCTTT.

V and J are TRBV5-1 and TRBJ2-7; D is perhaps TRBD2 (5 bases). The germline gives CDR1 SGHRS, CDR2 YFSETQ. Between the trimmed V and J ends, which lost 4 bases and 4 bases, there was a span of 15 bases. This CDR3 has 14 residues. The CDR3 loop is CASSDAGSVYEQYF. In nucleotides, the CDR3 is TGCGCCAGCAGCGATGCGGGTTCGGTGTACGAGCAGTACTTC.

The V and J genes are TRBV7-9 and TRBJ2-5; D is possibly TRBD1 (5 bases). The CDR3 loop spans 13 amino acids. V was clipped by 5 bases and J by 5 bases, with 12 bases between them. The germline V gene encodes CDR1 SEHNR and CDR2 FQNEAQ (reference sequence). In DNA, the CDR3 is TGTGCCAGCAGCCCTCAGGGATCGGAGACCCAGTACTTC. Translated, it gives CASSPQGSETQYF.

This chain joins TRBV7-2 and TRBJ2-1; D might be TRBD2 (6 bases). This CDR3 region has 15 residues. From germline, CDR1 is SGHTA and CDR2 FQGNSA. V was cut by 5 bases and J by 0 bases, with 11 bases left in between. CDR3 loop: CASSIRGGSYNEQFF. CDR3 nucleotide sequence: TGTGCCAGCAGCATCCGGGGAGGCTCCTACAATGAGCAGTTCTTC. Using reference TRBV7-2 and TRBJ2-1 for the parts outside the CDR3, the full variable domain is GAGVSQSPSNKVTEKGKDVELRCDPISGHTALYWYRQSLGQGLEFLIYFQGNSAPDKSGLPSDRFSAERTGGSVSTLTIQRTQQEDSAVYLCASSIRGGSYNEQFFGPGTRLTVL.

This chain joins TRBV25-1 and TRBJ2-5; the D gene is possibly TRBD2 (5 bases). CDR3 length: 17 amino acids. The germline gives CDR1 MGHDK, CDR2 SYGVNS. V gave up 8 bases and J gave up 4 bases, with 26 bases separating them. The CDR3 protein is CASPTAETGGEVETQYF. CDR3 sequence (DNA): TGTGCCAGCCCAACTGCTGAGACTGGAGGTGAAGTAGAGACCCAGTACTTC.

The chain's CDR3 is CASSLEGEGTQYF. The CDR3 DNA follows: TGTGCCAGCAGCTTAGAAGGGGAGGGGACCCAGTACTTC. The rearrangement joins TRBV7-9 to TRBJ2-5; 7 bases map to TRBD2. V dropped 1 base and J dropped 7; count of bases not matched to a gene: 3. CDR1 and CDR2 (germline): SEHNR, FQNEAQ (reference sequence). This CDR3 is built from 13 residues. The variable domain in full, with the rest retrieved from reference TRBV7-9 and TRBJ2-5, is DTGVSQNPRHKITKRGQNVTFRCDPISEHNRLYWYRQTLGQGPEFLTYFQNEAQLEKSRLLSDRFSAERPKGSFSTLEIQRTEQGDSAMYLCASSLEGEGTQYFGPGTRLLVL.

The chain uses TRBV9 and TRBJ2-1; the D is unclear. This CDR3 is built from 15 residues. Germline CDR1 reads SGDLS; CDR2 reads YYNGEE. V dropped 0 bases and J dropped 5 bases, with 12 bases sitting between them. The CDR3 here is CASSVEARRDNEQFF. The DNA for the CDR3 is TGTGCCAGCAGCGTAGAGGCTCGCCGGGACAATGAGCAGTTCTTC.

This chain joins TRBV6-1 and TRBJ2-2; weak D call: TRBD1 (5 bases). There are 14 residues in the CDR3. Germline V lookup: CDR1 MNHNS, CDR2 SASEGT. V shed 6 bases and J shed 6 bases, with 14 bases lying between them. CDR3 region: CASRYRRESGELFF. The CDR3 nucleotides read TGTGCCAGCAGGTACCGCAGGGAATCCGGGGAGCTGTTTTTT.

The CDR3 sequence: CASSPSGSDTNIQYF. The CDR3 DNA is TGTGCCAGCAGCCCTAGCGGGAGTGATACAAACATTCAGTACTTC. The chain uses TRBV7-9 and TRBJ2-4; TRBD2 matches 10 bases. V lost 5 bases, J lost 6 bases, and 7 bases stayed unmatched. This CDR3 has 15 amino acids. Germline CDR1 and CDR2: SEHNR and FQNEAQ (reference sequence). Drawing the rest from reference TRBV7-9 and TRBJ2-4, the complete variable domain is DTGVSQNPRHKITKRGQNVTFRCDPISEHNRLYWYRQTLGQGPEFLTYFQNEAQLEKSRLLSDRFSAERPKGSFSTLEIQRTEQGDSAMYLCASSPSGSDTNIQYFGAGTRLSVL.